This T cell receptor beta chain was recorded in a study of blood T cells in healthy people across ages. General observations from the study: There were more naive CD4+ cells and higher diversity in long-lived donors than in aged donors. PBMCs that were unsorted prevented a conclusive naive versus antigen-experienced comparison.

A second 7 to 11 cycle PCR used barcoded and J-beta primers. Through a template-switch adaptor with 12 random nucleotides, each cDNA molecule received a tag. TCRdb used MiXCR to reprocess the 5' RACE reads, holding one entry per CDR3 protein. The sample has about 800,000 distinct CDR3 sequences, 20% to 30% seen once. Drawing of peripheral blood yielded about 9.7 milliliters from each donor. Details on this clonotype: Its antigen is as yet unknown.

The same specimen was also included in a second study, on T cells of mothers and their children.

This receptor was identified in a boy under 18 in good health. Specimen: blood.

The CDR3 nucleotides read TGCAGCGTTCCAACAGAGACCCAGTACTTC. Translation: CSVPTETQYF. The chain couples TRBV29-1 to TRBJ2-1; D unresolved. The DNA end favors TRBJ2-5, so the J call may be wrong. Germline V gene sequence: CDR1 SQVTM, CDR2 ANQGSEA. The CDR3 has 10 amino acids.